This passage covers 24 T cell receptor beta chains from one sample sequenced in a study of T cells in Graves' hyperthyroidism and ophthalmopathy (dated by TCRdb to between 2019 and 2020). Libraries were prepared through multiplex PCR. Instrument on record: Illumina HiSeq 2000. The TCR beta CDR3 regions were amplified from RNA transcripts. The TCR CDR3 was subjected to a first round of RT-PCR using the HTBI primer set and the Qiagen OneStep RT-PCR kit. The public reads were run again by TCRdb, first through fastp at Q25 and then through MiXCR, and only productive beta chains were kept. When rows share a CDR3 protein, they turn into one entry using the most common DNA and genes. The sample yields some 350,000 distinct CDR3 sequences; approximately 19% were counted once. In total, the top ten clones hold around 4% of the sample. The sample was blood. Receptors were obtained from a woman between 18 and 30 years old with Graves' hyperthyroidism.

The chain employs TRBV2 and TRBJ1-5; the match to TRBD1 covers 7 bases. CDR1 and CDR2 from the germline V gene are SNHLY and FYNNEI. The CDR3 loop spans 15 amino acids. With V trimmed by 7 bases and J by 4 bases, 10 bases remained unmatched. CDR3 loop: CASKGRQGKNQPQHF. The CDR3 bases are TGTGCCAGCAAGGGTAGACAGGGAAAAAATCAGCCCCAGCATTTT.

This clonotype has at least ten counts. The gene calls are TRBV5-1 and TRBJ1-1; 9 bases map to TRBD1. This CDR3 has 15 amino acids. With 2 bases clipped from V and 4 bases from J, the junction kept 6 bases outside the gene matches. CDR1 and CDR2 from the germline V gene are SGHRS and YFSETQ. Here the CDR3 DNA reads TGCGCCAGCAGCTTCGGGACAGGGAGGCGCACTGAAGCTTTCTTT. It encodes CASSFGTGRRTEAFF.

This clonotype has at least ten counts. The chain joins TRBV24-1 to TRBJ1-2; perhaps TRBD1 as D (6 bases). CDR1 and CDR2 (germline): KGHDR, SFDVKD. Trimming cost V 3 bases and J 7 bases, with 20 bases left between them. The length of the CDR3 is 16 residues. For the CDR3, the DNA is TGTGCCACCAGTGATCCCAACCCGGGGGCGCGCGGTGGCTACACCTTC. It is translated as CATSDPNPGARGGYTF.

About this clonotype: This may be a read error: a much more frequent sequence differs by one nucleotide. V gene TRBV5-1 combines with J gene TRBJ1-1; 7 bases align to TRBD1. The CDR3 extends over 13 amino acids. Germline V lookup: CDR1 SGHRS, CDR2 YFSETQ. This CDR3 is CASVEGAGTEACF. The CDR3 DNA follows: TGCGCCAGCGTCGAGGGGGCAGGAACTGAAGCTTGCTTT.

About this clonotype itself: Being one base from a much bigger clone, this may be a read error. CDR3 sequence: CASCVLTGRHTEAFF. CDR3 sequence (DNA): TGTGCCAGCTGCGTATTAACGGGGCGGCACACTGAAGCTTTCTTT. The J gene is TRBJ1-1, the V gene TRBV9; D is possibly TRBD1 (5 bases). CDR3 size: 15 residues. Germline lookup yields CDR1 SGDLS and CDR2 YYNGEE.

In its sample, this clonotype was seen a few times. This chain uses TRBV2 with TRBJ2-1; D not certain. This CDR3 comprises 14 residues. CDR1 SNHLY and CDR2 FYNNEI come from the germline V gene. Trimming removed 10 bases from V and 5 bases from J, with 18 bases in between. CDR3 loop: CATEPGRSNNEQFF. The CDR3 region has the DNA TGTGCCACCGAACCCGGACGTAGTAACAATGAGCAGTTCTTC.

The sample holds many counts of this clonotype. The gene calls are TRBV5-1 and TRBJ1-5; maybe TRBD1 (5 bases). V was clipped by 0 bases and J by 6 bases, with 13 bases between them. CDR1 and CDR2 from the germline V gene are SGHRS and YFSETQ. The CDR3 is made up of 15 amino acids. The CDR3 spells CASSLEPGSVQPQHF. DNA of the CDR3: TGCGCCAGCAGCTTGGAGCCAGGGAGTGTTCAGCCCCAGCATTTT.

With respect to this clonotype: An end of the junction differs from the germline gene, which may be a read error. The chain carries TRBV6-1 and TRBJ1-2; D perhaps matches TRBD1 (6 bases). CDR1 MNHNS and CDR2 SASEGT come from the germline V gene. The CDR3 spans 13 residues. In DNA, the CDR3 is TGTGCCAGCAGGAACAGGGTTATCGATGGCTACGCCTTC. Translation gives CASRNRVIDGYAF.

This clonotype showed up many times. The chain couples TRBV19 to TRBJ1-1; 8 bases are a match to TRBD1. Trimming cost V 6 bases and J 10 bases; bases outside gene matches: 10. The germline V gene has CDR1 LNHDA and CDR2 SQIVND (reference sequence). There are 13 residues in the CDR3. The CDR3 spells CASRRQGPLLAFF. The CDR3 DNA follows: TGTGCCAGTAGAAGACAGGGGCCCTTGTTAGCTTTCTTT.

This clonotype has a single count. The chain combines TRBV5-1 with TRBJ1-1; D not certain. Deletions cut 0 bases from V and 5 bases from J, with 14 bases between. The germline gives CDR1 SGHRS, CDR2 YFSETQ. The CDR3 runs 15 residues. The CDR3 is CASSLVWVSRTEAFF. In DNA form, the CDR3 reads TGCGCCAGCAGCTTGGTTTGGGTTTCGAGAACTGAAGCTTTCTTT.

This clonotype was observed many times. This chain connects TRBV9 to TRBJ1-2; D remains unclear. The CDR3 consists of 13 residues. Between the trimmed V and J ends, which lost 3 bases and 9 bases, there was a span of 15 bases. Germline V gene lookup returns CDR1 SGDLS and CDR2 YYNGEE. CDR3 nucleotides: TGTGCCAGCAGCGGTAACGCTGGAAGGAGCTACACCTTC. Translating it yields CASSGNAGRSYTF.

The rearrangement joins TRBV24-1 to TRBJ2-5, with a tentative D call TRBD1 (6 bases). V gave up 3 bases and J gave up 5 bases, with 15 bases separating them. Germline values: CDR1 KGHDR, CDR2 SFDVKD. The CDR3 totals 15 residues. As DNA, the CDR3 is TGTGCCACCAGTGATCCAGGGGTTGGCAGGGAGACCCAGTACTTC. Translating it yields CATSDPGVGRETQYF.

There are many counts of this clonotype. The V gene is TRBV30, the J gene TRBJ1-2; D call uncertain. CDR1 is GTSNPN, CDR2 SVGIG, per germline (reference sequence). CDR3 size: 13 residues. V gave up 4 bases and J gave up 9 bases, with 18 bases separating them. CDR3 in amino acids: CAWTPPLPLSYTF. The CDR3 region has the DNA TGTGCCTGGACCCCGCCCCTTCCATTGAGCTACACCTTC. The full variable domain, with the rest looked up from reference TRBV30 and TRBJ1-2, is SQTIHQWPATLVQPVGSPLSLECTVEGTSNPNLYWYRQAAGRGLQLLFYSVGIGQISSEVPQNLSASRPQDRQFILSSKKLLLSDSGFYLCAWTPPLPLSYTFGSGTRLTVV.

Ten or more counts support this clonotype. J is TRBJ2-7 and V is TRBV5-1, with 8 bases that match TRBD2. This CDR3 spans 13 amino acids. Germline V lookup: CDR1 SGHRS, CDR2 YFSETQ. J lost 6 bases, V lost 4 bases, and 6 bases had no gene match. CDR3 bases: TGCGCCAGCAGCGAACCGGGGGGGATCGAGCAGTACTTC. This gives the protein CASSEPGGIEQYF.

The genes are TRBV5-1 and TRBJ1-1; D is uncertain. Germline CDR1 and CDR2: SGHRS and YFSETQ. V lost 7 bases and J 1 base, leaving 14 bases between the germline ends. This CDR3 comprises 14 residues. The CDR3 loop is CASALREGNTEAFF. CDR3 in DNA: TGCGCCAGCGCGCTGAGGGAGGGGAACACTGAAGCTTTCTTT.

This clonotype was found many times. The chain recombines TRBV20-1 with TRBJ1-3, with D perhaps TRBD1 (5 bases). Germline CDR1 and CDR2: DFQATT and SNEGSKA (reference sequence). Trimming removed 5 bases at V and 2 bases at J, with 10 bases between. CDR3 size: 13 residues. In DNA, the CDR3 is TGCAGTGCTGACACGGGGGCTGGAAACACCATATATTTT. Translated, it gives CSADTGAGNTIYF.

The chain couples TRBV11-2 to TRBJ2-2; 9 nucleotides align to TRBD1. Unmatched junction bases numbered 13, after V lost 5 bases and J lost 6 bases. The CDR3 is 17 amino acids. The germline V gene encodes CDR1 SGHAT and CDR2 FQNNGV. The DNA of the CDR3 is TGTGCCAGCAGCCAGGACACCGGGACAGGGTCGGCCGGGGAGCTGTTTTTT. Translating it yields CASSQDTGTGSAGELFF.

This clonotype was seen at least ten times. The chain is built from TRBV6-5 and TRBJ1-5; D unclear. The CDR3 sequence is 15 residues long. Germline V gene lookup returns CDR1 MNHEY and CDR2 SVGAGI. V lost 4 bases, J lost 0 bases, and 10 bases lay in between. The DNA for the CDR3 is TGTGCCAGCAGTTTACACTCAGGTAGCAATCAGCCCCAGCATTTT. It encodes CASSLHSGSNQPQHF.

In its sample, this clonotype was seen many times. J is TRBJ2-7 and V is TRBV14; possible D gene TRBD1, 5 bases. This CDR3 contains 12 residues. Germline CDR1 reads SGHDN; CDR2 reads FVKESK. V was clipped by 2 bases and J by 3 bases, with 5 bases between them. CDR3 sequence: CASSQRGYEQYF. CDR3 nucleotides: TGTGCCAGCAGCCAAAGGGGCTACGAGCAGTACTTC.

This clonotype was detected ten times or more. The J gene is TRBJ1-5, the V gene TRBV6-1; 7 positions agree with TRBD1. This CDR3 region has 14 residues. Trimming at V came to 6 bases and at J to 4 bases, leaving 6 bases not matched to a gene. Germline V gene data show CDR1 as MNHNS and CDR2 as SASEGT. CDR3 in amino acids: CASRKGQKNQPQHF. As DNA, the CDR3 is TGTGCCAGCAGAAAGGGACAGAAAAATCAGCCCCAGCATTTT.

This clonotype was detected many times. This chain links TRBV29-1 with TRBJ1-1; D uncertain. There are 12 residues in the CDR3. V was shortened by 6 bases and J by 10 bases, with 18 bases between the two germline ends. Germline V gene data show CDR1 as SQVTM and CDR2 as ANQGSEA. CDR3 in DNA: TGCAGCGTGGCATTGGGCGACACCAGAGCTTTCTTT. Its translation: CSVALGDTRAFF.

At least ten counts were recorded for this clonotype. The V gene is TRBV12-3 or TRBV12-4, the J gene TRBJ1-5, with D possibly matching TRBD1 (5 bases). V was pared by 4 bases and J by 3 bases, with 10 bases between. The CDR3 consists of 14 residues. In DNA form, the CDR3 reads TGTGCCAGCAGTTACGGGGGAACCAATCAGCCCCAGCATTTT. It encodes CASSYGGTNQPQHF.

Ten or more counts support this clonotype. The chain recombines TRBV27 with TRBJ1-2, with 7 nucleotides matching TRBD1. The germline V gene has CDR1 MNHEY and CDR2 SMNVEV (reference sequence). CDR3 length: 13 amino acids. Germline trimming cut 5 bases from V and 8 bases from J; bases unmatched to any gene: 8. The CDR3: CASSPRQGIGYTF. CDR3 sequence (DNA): TGTGCCAGCAGTCCCCGACAGGGAATAGGCTACACCTTC.

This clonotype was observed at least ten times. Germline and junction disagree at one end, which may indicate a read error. CDR3 in amino acids: CVSGTVQAFF. CDR3 DNA sequence: TGTGTCAGCGGCACCGTACAAGCTTTCTTT. This sequence joins TRBV12-3 or TRBV12-4 and TRBJ1-1; D is ambiguous. The length of the CDR3 is 10 residues.